Listed here is a single T cell receptor (beta chain). The target antigen is unknown. In patients aged 18 to 65, hyperthyroidism was newly diagnosed, with duration under 2 months. These data come from a study of T cells in Graves' hyperthyroidism and ophthalmopathy. On the study more broadly: Peripheral blood was acquired at first diagnosis, ahead of any therapy whatsoever. Study-wide results and caveats: Among clonotypes expanded in thyroid above 0.001, most were also found in blood. By a 13 V-J model, ophthalmopathy was set apart from stable hyperthyroidism.

This CDR3 comprises 16 residues. The V gene lost 0 bases and the J gene lost 8 bases, with 16 bases spanning the gap. Germline-derived CDR1 and CDR2 are SGHDN and FVKESK. RNA transcripts provided the source from which TCR beta CDR3 regions were amplified. The study used the HTBI primer set for a first-round RT-PCR of the TCR CDR3. Each CDR3 protein is one row after TCRdb ran MiXCR on the multiplex PCR reads. Of around 580,000 distinct CDR3 sequences in the sample, 16% were seen once. Sequencing used blood. This clonotype was sampled from a woman under 30 with Graves' hyperthyroidism. The chain links TRBV14 to TRBJ2-2; D not resolved. As DNA, the CDR3 is TGTGCCAGCAGCCAAGATCGCCCGACGACCGGGGGGGAGCTGTTTTTT. This encodes CASSQDRPTTGGELFF.